Listed here are 6 T cell receptor beta chains from one sample, sequenced in a study of T cells after posttransplantation cyclophosphamide. Assay: immunoSEQ multiplex PCR; the TCRdb copy retains only in-frame clones and omits some. The data show 20,000 to 30,000 clones, with none appearing a single time. Sequenced sample: PBMCs. Every receptor here comes from a man in his forties or fifties in good health, CMV-negative, and a related stem cell transplant donor.

This clone was counted at least ten times. The gene calls are TRBV10-3 and TRBJ1-1; a weak D match, TRBD1 (5 bases). Germline-derived CDR1 and CDR2 are ENHRY and SYGVKD. Deletions cut 4 bases from V and 1 base from J, with 7 bases between. There are 13 residues in the CDR3. Here the CDR3 DNA reads TGTGCCATCAGTGCACAGGCGAACACTGAAGCTTTCTTT. This codes for CAISAQANTEAFF.

Many counts were recorded for this clone. The V call is TRBV29-1, the J call TRBJ2-7; TRBD1 matches 7 bases. Germline CDR1 is SQVTM and CDR2 is ANQGSEA. The CDR3 consists of 12 residues. Trimming cost V 4 bases and J 5 bases; bases outside gene matches: 5. CDR3 amino acids: CSVAEGGDEQYF. CDR3 in DNA: TGCAGCGTTGCGGAAGGGGGCGACGAGCAGTACTTC.

This clone was counted at least ten times. CDR3 bases: TGTGCCAGCACCTCCGATGCAGGCTATCAGCCCCAGCATTTT. This gives the protein CASTSDAGYQPQHF. The V gene is TRBV28, the J gene TRBJ1-5, with D unclear. The CDR3 has 14 residues. Germline loops: CDR1 MDHEN, CDR2 SYDVKM. Trimming stripped 7 bases from V and 5 bases from J, with 15 bases between.

Many counts were recorded for this clone. The genes are TRBV4-1 and TRBJ2-7, with 7 bases aligning to TRBD2. This CDR3 is built from 14 residues. The V and J ends lost 5 bases and 7 bases, in that order; junction bases with no gene match: 11. The germline V gene encodes CDR1 MGHRA and CDR2 YSYEKL. CDR3 region: CASSGSGRAREQYF. In DNA form, the CDR3 reads TGCGCCAGCAGCGGCAGTGGGAGGGCTCGGGAGCAGTACTTC.

This clone has a count of ten or more. CDR3 residues: CASSPQGYEQYF. In nucleotides, the CDR3 is TGTGCCAGCAGTCCACAGGGCTACGAGCAGTACTTC. The chain uses TRBV6-6 and TRBJ2-7, with D tentatively TRBD1 (6 bases). The CDR3 has 12 amino acids. The V and J ends lost 5 bases and 3 bases respectively, with 8 bases between them. Germline V gives CDR1 MNHNY, CDR2 SVGAGI (reference sequence).

This clone was picked up many times. J is TRBJ2-7 and V is TRBV28; 8 bases are shared with TRBD2. The trim removed 2 bases at V and 3 bases at J, leaving 3 bases unmatched. The length of the CDR3 is 14 residues. Germline CDR1 MDHEN, CDR2 SYDVKM. The CDR3 loop is CASSLASGSYEQYF. For the CDR3, the DNA is TGTGCCAGCAGTTTAGCCAGCGGGAGCTACGAGCAGTACTTC.